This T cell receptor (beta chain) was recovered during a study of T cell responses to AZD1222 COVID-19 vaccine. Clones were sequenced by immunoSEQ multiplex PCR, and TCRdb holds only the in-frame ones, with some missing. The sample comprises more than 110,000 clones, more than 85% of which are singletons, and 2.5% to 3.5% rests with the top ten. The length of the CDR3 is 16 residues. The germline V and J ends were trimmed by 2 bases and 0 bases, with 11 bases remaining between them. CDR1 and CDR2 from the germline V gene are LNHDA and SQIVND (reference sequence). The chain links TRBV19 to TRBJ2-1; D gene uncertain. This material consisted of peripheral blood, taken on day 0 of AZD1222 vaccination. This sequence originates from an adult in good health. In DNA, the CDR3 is TGTGCCAGTAGTATAAATCCGTACCCCTCCTACAATGAGCAGTTCTTC. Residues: CASSINPYPSYNEQFF.